What follows are 16 T cell receptor beta chains derived from one specimen sequenced in a study of CD8+ T cells in alopecia areata. RNA was extracted and reverse transcribed into cDNA as the sequencing template. Some clones are missing from TCRdb's copy, which holds only in-frame ones; the method was immunoSEQ multiplex PCR. The sample contains under 200,000 clones, around 71% of which appear only once. Treatment: oral pan-JAK inhibitor, 5-10 mg twice daily. This material consisted of CD4+ T cells sorted from blood, taken at week 4, from a patient treated with tofacitinib. Receptors originate from a human donor with alopecia areata.

This chain joins TRBV9 and TRBJ2-5; D is perhaps TRBD1 (6 bases). V lost 0 bases and J 4 bases, leaving 13 bases between the germline ends. The CDR3 consists of 15 residues. Looked up from germline, CDR1 is SGDLS and CDR2 is YYNGEE. The CDR3 loop is CASSVEQGRGETQYF. The CDR3 DNA sequence: TGTGCCAGCAGCGTAGAACAGGGTCGTGGAGAGACCCAGTACTTC. Full variable domain (rest looked up from reference TRBV9 and TRBJ2-5): DSGVTQTPKHLITATGQRVTLRCSPRSGDLSVYWYQQSLDQGLQFLIQYYNGEERAKGNILERFSAQQFPDLHSELNLSSLELGDSALYFCASSVEQGRGETQYFGPGTRLLVL.

The chain couples TRBV11-2 to TRBJ2-7, with 8 bases fitting TRBD1. From germline, CDR1 is SGHAT and CDR2 FQNNGV. Trimming at V came to 4 bases and at J to 3 bases, leaving 8 bases not matched to a gene. This CDR3 has 15 residues. Here the CDR3 DNA reads TGTGCCAGCAGCTCCAACCGGGACAGGAACTACGAGCAGTACTTC. Amino acids: CASSSNRDRNYEQYF.

The chain recombines TRBV20-1 with TRBJ2-3; D ambiguous. Germline V gives CDR1 DFQATT, CDR2 SNEGSKA (reference sequence). This CDR3 is built from 10 residues. Trimming cost V 7 bases and J 4 bases, with 6 bases left between them. For the CDR3, the DNA is TGCAGTGTCTCGTCAGATACGCAGTATTTT. Amino acid sequence: CSVSSDTQYF.

This sequence joins TRBV9 and TRBJ2-1, with 10 bases aligning to TRBD2. Germline values: CDR1 SGDLS, CDR2 YYNGEE. V lost 4 bases, J lost 15 bases, and 7 bases stayed unmatched. The CDR3 runs to 12 residues. The chain's CDR3 is CASSRAGGLPFF. CDR3 bases: TGTGCCAGCAGCAGAGCGGGGGGGCTCCCGTTCTTC.

The V call is TRBV15, the J call TRBJ1-2; possible D gene TRBD1, 6 bases. Germline CDR1 is LNHNV and CDR2 is YYDKDF (reference sequence). This CDR3 is 15 amino acids long. The ends were cut back, 3 bases at V and 5 bases at J, with 16 bases in the middle. CDR3: CATSRTPDRKYGYTF. In nucleotides, the CDR3 is TGTGCCACCAGCAGGACCCCGGACAGAAAATATGGCTACACCTTC.

The count of this clone is one. This chain connects TRBV29-1 to TRBJ1-2, with TRBD1 identical over 8 bases. The trim removed 7 bases at V and 6 bases at J, leaving 7 bases unmatched. Germline V gene data show CDR1 as SQVTM and CDR2 as ANQGSEA. The CDR3 is made up of 12 amino acids. The CDR3 coding sequence is TGCAGCGAGTCCAGGGGGCAGGATGGCTACACCTTC. This codes for CSESRGQDGYTF.

V usage is TRBV30 and J usage is TRBJ1-2, with D possibly TRBD1 on 6 matching bases. The CDR3 runs to 13 residues. Germline V gives CDR1 GTSNPN, CDR2 SVGIG (reference sequence). Trimming stripped 4 bases from V and 8 bases from J, with 17 bases between. In nucleotides, the CDR3 is TGTGCCTGGATTGTTGGGGGCCCGGAAGGCTACACCTTC. It yields the protein CAWIVGGPEGYTF.

This clone was recorded only once. The J gene is TRBJ2-1, the V gene TRBV6-4; D is ambiguous. Between the trimmed V and J ends, which lost 5 bases and 7 bases, there was a span of 18 bases. Per germline, CDR1 MRHNA and CDR2 SNTAGT. CDR3 length equals 15 residues. The CDR3 coding sequence is TGTGCCAGCAGTCCCTCCCCTTCATTCCGGAATGAGCAGTTCTTC. This encodes CASSPSPSFRNEQFF.

This clone was counted only a few times. The chain uses TRBV7-2 and TRBJ2-3; 8 nucleotides align to TRBD2. This CDR3 comprises 15 residues. Trimming removed 5 bases from V and 6 bases from J; junction bases left unmatched: 10. Germline values: CDR1 SGHTA, CDR2 FQGNSA. The CDR3: CASSLRLAGLDTQYF. CDR3 sequence (DNA): TGTGCCAGCAGCCTGAGATTAGCGGGGCTGGATACGCAGTATTTT. The whole variable domain, remainder taken from reference TRBV7-2 and TRBJ2-3, is GAGVSQSPSNKVTEKGKDVELRCDPISGHTALYWYRQSLGQGLEFLIYFQGNSAPDKSGLPSDRFSAERTGGSVSTLTIQRTQQEDSAVYLCASSLRLAGLDTQYFGPGTRLTVL.

V and J are TRBV2 and TRBJ2-7; a possible D gene is TRBD1 (6 bases). The CDR3 has 14 residues. CDR1 and CDR2 from the germline V gene are SNHLY and FYNNEI. Trimming cost V 6 bases and J 2 bases, with 14 bases left between them. The CDR3 sequence: CASSGTGSPYEQYF. CDR3 nucleotides: TGTGCCAGCAGCGGCACAGGGTCCCCCTACGAGCAGTACTTC.

The chain carries TRBV19 and TRBJ1-2; unclear D gene. Germline loops: CDR1 LNHDA, CDR2 SQIVND (reference sequence). Trimming removed 5 bases at V and 5 bases at J, with 9 bases between. This CDR3 is built from 12 residues. The CDR3 DNA reads as TGTGCCAGTAGTTTCTCCTGGTATGGCTACACCTTC. It translates to CASSFSWYGYTF.

V gene TRBV29-1 combines with J gene TRBJ2-1; 8 bases fit TRBD1. This CDR3 contains 12 residues. V shed 3 bases and J 14 bases; nucleotides not matched to a gene: 9. In germline, CDR1 is SQVTM, CDR2 ANQGSEA. CDR3 in amino acids: CSVEPGTGGEFF. CDR3 sequence (DNA): TGCAGCGTTGAGCCTGGGACAGGCGGTGAGTTCTTC.

The rearrangement joins TRBV5-1 to TRBJ1-6, with a possible D match to TRBD1 (5 bases). CDR1 and CDR2 from the germline V gene are SGHRS and YFSETQ. CDR3 length: 14 residues. V was shortened by 4 bases and J by 7 bases, with 12 bases between the two germline ends. Here the CDR3 DNA reads TGCGCCAGCAGCCCGGAGAGGGGAAATTCACCCCTCCACTTT. This codes for CASSPERGNSPLHF.

The chain carries TRBV29-1 and TRBJ1-2; 9 nucleotides align to TRBD1. Germline V CDR1 and CDR2: SQVTM, ANQGSEA. The CDR3 runs to 12 residues. With 7 bases clipped from V and 10 bases from J, the junction kept 10 bases outside the gene matches. The CDR3 reads CSAGGTGRLYTF. The CDR3 DNA is TGCAGCGCCGGGGGGACAGGGAGGCTCTACACCTTC.

The chain is built from TRBV5-4 and TRBJ1-6, with D perhaps TRBD1 (5 bases). The V end was cut by 4 bases, the J end by 0 bases, with 11 bases between. Germline assignment: CDR1 SGHNT and CDR2 YYREEE (reference sequence). The CDR3 has 16 amino acids. The CDR3 sequence is CASSRTNPSYNSPLHF. The CDR3, as DNA: TGTGCCAGCAGCCGGACAAACCCCTCCTATAATTCACCCCTCCACTTT.

The rearrangement joins TRBV7-8 to TRBJ2-3; D remains ambiguous. V shed 0 bases and J shed 1 base, with 14 bases lying between them. The germline CDR1 and CDR2 sequences are SGHVS and FQNEAQ. CDR3 size: 17 residues. CDR3 DNA sequence: TGTGCCAGCAGCTTAGCAAGGTCCCTGCCGGGCACAGATACGCAGTATTTT. This sequence encodes CASSLARSLPGTDTQYF.